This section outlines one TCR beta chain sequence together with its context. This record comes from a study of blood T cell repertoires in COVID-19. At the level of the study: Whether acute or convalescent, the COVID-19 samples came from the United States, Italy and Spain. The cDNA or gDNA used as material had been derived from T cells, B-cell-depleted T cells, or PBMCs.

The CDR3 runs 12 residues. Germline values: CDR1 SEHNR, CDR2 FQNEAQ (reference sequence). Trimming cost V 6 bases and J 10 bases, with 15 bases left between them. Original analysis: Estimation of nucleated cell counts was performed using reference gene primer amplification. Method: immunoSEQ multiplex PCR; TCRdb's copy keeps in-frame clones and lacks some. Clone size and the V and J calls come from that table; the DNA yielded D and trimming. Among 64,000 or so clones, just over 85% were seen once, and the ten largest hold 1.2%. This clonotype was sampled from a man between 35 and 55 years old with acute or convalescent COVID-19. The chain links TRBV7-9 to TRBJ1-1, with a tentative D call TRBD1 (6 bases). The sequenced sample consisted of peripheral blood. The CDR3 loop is CASSSGAVSAFF. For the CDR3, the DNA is TGTGCCAGCAGTTCAGGGGCGGTCTCAGCTTTCTTT.